These 16 T cell receptor beta chains share one sample of origin, sequenced in a study of T cell responses to AZD1222 COVID-19 vaccine (dated by TCRdb to the early 2020s). Libraries were built with the immunoSEQ multiplex PCR assay. In its TCRdb copy, this immuneACCESS table keeps in-frame sequences only and misses some clones. Where compared with another copy, unresolved V genes explain less than half of these, and the others have no known cause. In all, the sample holds about 200,000 clones, and 90% to 95% of those were seen once. Of the sample, about 3.5% is held by the ten largest clones. The time point label for this specimen denotes: about 28 days (+/-7) after the second vaccine dose. This specimen consisted of peripheral blood, obtained 28 days after the second AZD1222 dose. These receptors were obtained from an adult who received the AZD1222 COVID-19 vaccine.

The rearrangement links TRBV24-1 to TRBJ2-2, with D perhaps TRBD1 (8 bases). The CDR3 loop spans 13 amino acids. Per germline, CDR1 KGHDR and CDR2 SFDVKD. Trimming removed 9 bases at V and 7 bases at J, with 14 bases between. As DNA, the CDR3 is TGTGCCACCCAAACAGGGGGGGTCGGGGAGCTGTTTTTT. It codes for CATQTGGVGELFF.

The chain joins TRBV30 to TRBJ2-7; 7 bases are a match to TRBD2. Germline CDR1 is GTSNPN and CDR2 is SVGIG (reference sequence). The CDR3 contains 14 residues. The CDR3 coding sequence is TGTGCTGCAGACCCGCGGGGGAACTCCTACGAGCAGTACTTC. It is translated as CAADPRGNSYEQYF.

The rearrangement uses TRBV19 and TRBJ1-2; D is unclear. Germline lookup yields CDR1 LNHDA and CDR2 SQIVND (reference sequence). V shed 7 bases and J shed 4 bases, with 28 bases lying between them. The CDR3 contains 18 residues. CDR3 in DNA: TGTGCCAGTAAAAGGAGCTCGGGCTCTCAAGGAGGTCGCTATGGCTACACCTTC. It yields the protein CASKRSSGSQGGRYGYTF.

The J gene is TRBJ1-2, the V gene TRBV28; D not certain. V dropped 6 bases and J dropped 6 bases, with 11 bases sitting between them. CDR3 length: 12 residues. Per the germline V gene, CDR1 is MDHEN and CDR2 is SYDVKM. In nucleotides, the CDR3 is TGTGCCAGCAGCACAACGAGGGATGGCTACACCTTC. It encodes CASSTTRDGYTF.

This chain connects TRBV5-1 to TRBJ2-1, with 16 bases fitting TRBD2. Germline values: CDR1 SGHRS, CDR2 YFSETQ. V gave up 5 bases and J gave up 9 bases; unmatched junction bases: 2. The CDR3 length is 14 residues. CDR3 protein: CASRGLAGGGEQFF. Written as DNA, the CDR3 is TGCGCCAGCAGGGGACTAGCGGGAGGGGGTGAGCAGTTCTTC.

The chain has TRBV5-5 and TRBJ2-3, with 7 bases matching TRBD2. The CDR3 loop spans 15 amino acids. V was clipped by 2 bases and J by 2 bases; unmatched bases: 5. CDR1 is SGHKS, CDR2 YYEKEE, per germline (reference sequence). CDR3 nucleotides: TGTGCCAGCAGCTTACCGGGACTAATCACAGATACGCAGTATTTT. Its translation: CASSLPGLITDTQYF.

The CDR3 spells CASSPKSGTGSYGYTF. DNA of the CDR3: TGTGCCAGCAGCCCCAAATCCGGGACAGGGAGCTATGGCTACACCTTC. The chain has TRBV3-1 (or the pseudogene TRBV3-2) and TRBJ1-2, with 9 bases that match TRBD1. Germline V lookup: CDR1 LGHDT, CDR2 YNNKEL (reference sequence). V shed 4 bases and J 4 bases; nucleotides not matched to a gene: 10. The CDR3 consists of 16 residues.

This chain connects TRBV5-5 to TRBJ1-2, with D maybe TRBD1 (5 bases). The CDR3 sequence is 12 residues long. CDR1 and CDR2 from the germline V gene are SGHKS and YYEKEE (reference sequence). The germline V and J ends were trimmed by 7 bases and 8 bases, with 15 bases remaining between them. The CDR3 nucleotides read TGTGCCAGCGGATCCCCAGGGTACGGCTACACCTTC. Protein product: CASGSPGYGYTF.

The chain combines TRBV29-1 with TRBJ2-7, with 7 nucleotides matching TRBD2. Germline V gene lookup returns CDR1 SQVTM and CDR2 ANQGSEA. J lost 0 bases, V lost 4 bases, and 9 bases had no gene match. The CDR3 spans 15 residues. CDR3 protein: CSVGTSERSSYEQYF. The CDR3 nucleotides read TGCAGCGTTGGTACTAGCGAAAGGAGCTCCTACGAGCAGTACTTC.

The CDR3 sequence is CAISDIGTPSVATPLHF. CDR3 nucleotides: TGTGCCATCAGTGATATAGGGACACCTTCCGTCGCGACACCCCTCCACTTT. The chain has TRBV10-3 and TRBJ1-6, with TRBD1 as a possible D gene (6 bases). The CDR3 sequence is 17 residues long. In germline, CDR1 is ENHRY, CDR2 SYGVKD. The V and J ends lost 3 bases and 11 bases respectively, with 23 bases between them.

The chain couples TRBV28 to TRBJ1-5, with D uncertain. The germline gives CDR1 MDHEN, CDR2 SYDVKM. Trimming shortened V by 6 bases and J by 2 bases, and 11 bases separated the two germline ends. The CDR3 is 14 amino acids. The CDR3 region has the DNA TGTGCCAGCAGGGTCCCGGGAGGCAATCAGCCCCAGCATTTT. Translated: CASRVPGGNQPQHF.

The rearrangement links TRBV5-1 to TRBJ2-1; D is possibly TRBD2 (6 bases). The CDR3 covers 14 residues. From germline, CDR1 is SGHRS and CDR2 YFSETQ. V gave up 2 bases and J gave up 7 bases, with 13 bases separating them. For the CDR3, the DNA is TGCGCCAGCAGCTTCATTGCGGGGTGGAATGAGCAGTTCTTC. It translates to CASSFIAGWNEQFF.

The V and J genes are TRBV2 and TRBJ2-3; tentative D call: TRBD1 (6 bases). Trimming shortened V by 8 bases and J by 0 bases, and 12 bases separated the two germline ends. Germline CDR1 SNHLY, CDR2 FYNNEI. The CDR3 loop spans 14 amino acids. CDR3: CASHRAMSTDTQYF. CDR3 nucleotide sequence: TGTGCCAGCCACAGGGCCATGAGCACAGATACGCAGTATTTT.

The count of this clone is one. The V and J genes are TRBV28 and TRBJ2-5, with 9 bases fitting TRBD2. Germline trimming cut 2 bases from V and 4 bases from J; bases unmatched to any gene: 5. The CDR3 loop spans 15 amino acids. Germline loops: CDR1 MDHEN, CDR2 SYDVKM. As DNA, the CDR3 is TGTGCCAGCAGTTTAGCGGGAGGGGGTCGAGAGACCCAGTACTTC. It specifies CASSLAGGGRETQYF.

V usage is TRBV15 and J usage is TRBJ2-3; TRBD2 is a possible D gene (5 bases). Germline loops: CDR1 LNHNV, CDR2 YYDKDF (reference sequence). The CDR3 spans 16 residues. Trimming stripped 3 bases from V and 4 bases from J, with 17 bases between. This chain's CDR3 is CATSSLSGFRSDTQYF. CDR3 DNA sequence: TGTGCCACCAGCAGCCTGTCGGGGTTCAGGTCAGATACGCAGTATTTT.

This chain uses TRBV3-1 (or the pseudogene TRBV3-2) with TRBJ2-3; D not certain. Germline CDR1 LGHDT, CDR2 YNNKEL (reference sequence). Trimming left V 4 bases short and J 2 bases short, with 10 bases between. This CDR3 is built from 14 residues. The CDR3 is CASSLRVTTDTQYF. CDR3 coding DNA: TGTGCCAGCAGCCTTAGAGTAACCACAGATACGCAGTATTTT.